Listed below are T cell receptor beta chains from one sample, sequenced in a study of immune evolution from preneoplasia to lung adenocarcinoma. Repertoires were generated with immunoSEQ multiplex PCR, while TCRdb's copy carries only in-frame clones and drops some. The sample includes fewer than 950 clones, less than 45% of them seen just once. The source material was FFPE normal lung tissue adjacent to the tumor. Every receptor here comes from a person aged 45-65 years with lung adenocarcinoma. Each CDR3 is given without its conserved first and last residue. The order of the fields is J gene, V gene, CDR3 protein.

TRBJ2-7 | TRBV4-2 | ASSQDEGSSYEQY
TRBJ1-1 | TRBV11-1 | ASSLGQVEAF
TRBJ1-2 | TRBV7-8 | ASSLQGAYGYT
TRBJ2-7 | TRBV7-3 | ASSFGSQYEQY
TRBJ2-1 | TRBV7-2 | ASRPTSGGYNEQF
TRBJ1-2 | TRBV23-1 | ASSQRAGTPPYT
TRBJ2-1 | TRBV28 | ASSKGRARSNEQF
TRBJ1-1 | TRBV7-2 | ASSSLVGQGITEAF
TRBJ2-7 | TRBV9 | ASSPGGVAVASYEQY
TRBJ2-2 | TRBV19 | ASTRTGLDPGELF
TRBJ2-1 | TRBV30 | AWSVLWGSGRLNEQF
TRBJ2-5 | TRBV19 | ASKTGALLGETQY
TRBJ1-1 | TRBV4-2 | ASSQPGQGNTEAF
TRBJ2-1 | TRBV19 | ASSLSRYNEQF
TRBJ2-1 | TRBV5-4 | ASSSLRFGNEQF
TRBJ2-3 | TRBV19 | ASSIFGGSTDTQY
TRBJ1-1 | TRBV6-5 | ASSYSRTGATEAF
TRBJ2-7 | TRBV7-2 | ASSRRGHSYEQY
TRBJ2-5 | TRBV4-2 | ASSGTSGRGGETQY
TRBJ2-1 | TRBV2 | ASSESGAGGRNEQF
TRBJ1-2 | TRBV28 | ASSRDRAYYGYT
TRBJ2-7 | TRBV5-4 | ASSFREKLGNEQY
TRBJ2-2 | TRBV5-4 | ASSPRGAGAGNTGELF
TRBJ2-7 | TRBV7-8 | ASSLRDYYEQY
TRBJ2-1 | TRBV20-1 | SANSFHEQF
TRBJ1-3 | TRBV5-8 | ASSQDADSSSGNTIY
TRBJ1-5 | TRBV30 | AWSQRGQPQH
TRBJ1-4 | TRBV5-1 | ASSLDRGSGEKLF
TRBJ1-4 | TRBV25-1 | ASSGDLLEEKLF
TRBJ2-7 | TRBV13 | ASSSSGPAYEQY
TRBJ2-7 | TRBV28 | ASSTPRGRRENTYEQY
TRBJ2-5 | TRBV2 | ASSEWSSLETQY
TRBJ1-3 | TRBV6-5 | ASSTGNTIY
TRBJ2-3 | TRBV27 | ASSRRGSRADTQY
TRBJ1-5 | TRBV28 | ASRIGTYQPQH
TRBJ2-3 | TRBV6-6 | ASSTWEDTQY
TRBJ1-2 | TRBV7-9 | ASSLGQGPTGYT
TRBJ2-1 | TRBV4-3 | ASSQVGSRYNEQF
TRBJ1-1 | TRBV11-1 | ASSYTGSTEAF
TRBJ1-4 | TRBV30 | ACLRYNEKLF
TRBJ2-7 | TRBV5-1 | ASSTETGQYEQY
TRBJ2-7 | TRBV25-1 | ASSDSYEQY
TRBJ2-2 | TRBV2 | ASSLDQTGTGELF